This TCR beta chain was profiled in a study of T cell repertoires in cytomegalovirus infection. Study-wide results and caveats: Cumulative public TCR beta family frequency identified carriers of CMV plus the relevant HLA. Dominant in the ex vivo response were TCR beta clonotypes restricted by HLA-C and specific for CMV.

The germline CDR1 and CDR2 sequences are MDHEN and SYDVKM. The CDR3 extends over 13 amino acids. Trimming removed 6 bases at V and 3 bases at J, with 11 bases between. Comments on this clonotype: Antigen specificity is unknown. It may be a read error: a sequence one base away is much more abundant. This CDR3 fails to terminate in the conserved phenylalanine or tryptophan, so it likely reflects a read error.

TCRdb re-derived calls from the reads in MiXCR, one entry per CDR3 protein. Counted here are fewer than 550,000 distinct CDR3 sequences, about 15% occurring once; the ten biggest clones make up roughly a quarter. This rearrangement joins TRBV28 to TRBJ1-1; D is undetermined. Sequenced: CD8+ T cells from PBMCs. The TCR was taken from a human donor in good health (CMV status not recorded). Some clones in this sample may be carry-over from other donors' samples. Written as DNA, the CDR3 is TGTGCCAGCAGATCCCTAGTTGACACTGAAGCTTTCTCT. Translating gives CASRSLVDTEAFS.